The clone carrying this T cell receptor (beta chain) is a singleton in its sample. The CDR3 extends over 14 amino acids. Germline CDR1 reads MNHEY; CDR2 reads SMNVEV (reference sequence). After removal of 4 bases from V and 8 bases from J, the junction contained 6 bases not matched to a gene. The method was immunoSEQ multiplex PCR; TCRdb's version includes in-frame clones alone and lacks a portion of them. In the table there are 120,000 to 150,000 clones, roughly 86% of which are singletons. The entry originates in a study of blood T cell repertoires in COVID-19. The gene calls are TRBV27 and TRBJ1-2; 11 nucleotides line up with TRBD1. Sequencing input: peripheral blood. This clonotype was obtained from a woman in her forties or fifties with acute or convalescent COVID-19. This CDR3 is CASSSPGQGVGYTF. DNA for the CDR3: TGTGCCAGCAGTTCCCCGGGACAGGGGGTAGGCTACACCTTC.